One sample yielded the 9 T cell receptor beta chains listed below, sequenced in a study of T cell responses to AZD1222 COVID-19 vaccine. This table comes from immunoSEQ multiplex PCR, and its TCRdb copy is limited to in-frame clones, with some not included. Here the sample spans some 140,000 clones, approximately 90% being singletons. The material was peripheral blood, obtained on day 0 of AZD1222 vaccination. These receptors originate from an adult in good health.

The chain links TRBV6-1 to TRBJ2-4; D gene ambiguous. Germline loops: CDR1 MNHNS, CDR2 SASEGT. The CDR3 runs 16 residues. V lost 2 bases, J lost 0 bases, and 11 bases lay in between. CDR3 in DNA: TGTGCCAGCAGTGAACAGCTATTTCCAGCCAAAAACATTCAGTACTTC. Its translation is CASSEQLFPAKNIQYF.

Only one count was recorded for this clone. The rearrangement uses TRBV4-1 and TRBJ2-3; D is perhaps TRBD2 (6 bases). Germline-derived CDR1 and CDR2 are MGHRA and YSYEKL. The V end lost 1 base, the J end lost 2 bases, and 16 bases lay between the germline ends. This CDR3 comprises 17 residues. DNA for the CDR3: TGCGCCAGCAGCCAAGGGATGAGTCCGGGGGACACAGATACGCAGTATTTT. As protein: CASSQGMSPGDTDTQYF.

About this clone itself: The same CDR3 arises from other DNA sequences in this sample as well. This rearrangement joins TRBV6-5 to TRBJ2-7; D gene ambiguous. V lost 6 bases, J lost 0 bases, and 6 bases lay in between. CDR1 is MNHEY, CDR2 SVGAGI, per germline. The CDR3 consists of 12 residues. CDR3 nucleotides: TGTGCCAGCAGGACTGTCTCCTACGAGCAGTACTTC. It translates to CASRTVSYEQYF.

This sequence joins TRBV10-2 and TRBJ2-1; D might be TRBD1 (6 bases). Trimming stripped 4 bases from V and 0 bases from J, with 7 bases between. There are 14 residues in the CDR3. The V gene's germline CDR1 is WSHSY and CDR2 SAAADI. DNA of the CDR3: TGCGCCAGCAGTGGGACAGCCTCCTACAATGAGCAGTTCTTC. Its translation is CASSGTASYNEQFF.

V gene TRBV7-2 combines with J gene TRBJ2-1; possible D gene TRBD1, 6 bases. With 0 bases removed from V and 8 bases from J, the gap between germline ends came to 20 bases. Germline CDR1 reads SGHTA; CDR2 reads FQGNSA. The CDR3 loop spans 17 amino acids. CDR3 DNA sequence: TGTGCCAGCAGCTTAGCGGGTAGGGGGTATAGTAACCATGAGCAGTTCTTC. As protein: CASSLAGRGYSNHEQFF. Together with reference TRBV7-2 and TRBJ2-1, the CDR3 gives the full variable domain: GAGVSQSPSNKVTEKGKDVELRCDPISGHTALYWYRQSLGQGLEFLIYFQGNSAPDKSGLPSDRFSAERTGGSVSTLTIQRTQQEDSAVYLCASSLAGRGYSNHEQFFGPGTRLTVL.

The CDR3 here is CASSGTSGYNEQFF. For the CDR3, the DNA is TGTGCCAGTAGTGGGACTAGCGGCTACAATGAGCAGTTCTTC. The chain carries TRBV19 and TRBJ2-1, with 11 bases aligning to TRBD2. The germline V gene has CDR1 LNHDA and CDR2 SQIVND (reference sequence). The junction had 0 bases not matched to a gene; V was cut back by 5 bases and J by 3 bases. The CDR3 extends over 14 amino acids.

This chain uses TRBV2 with TRBJ2-1; D is unclear. The germline CDR1 and CDR2 sequences are SNHLY and FYNNEI. V lost 2 bases and J 4 bases, leaving 0 bases between the germline ends. The CDR3 has 11 residues. CDR3 sequence (DNA): TGTGCCAGCAGTGAATACAATGAGCAGTTCTTC. Protein: CASSEYNEQFF.

V is TRBV18 and J is TRBJ2-7; a weak D match, TRBD1 (6 bases). From germline, CDR1 is KGHSH and CDR2 LQKENI. The germline V and J ends were trimmed by 3 bases and 6 bases, with 12 bases remaining between them. The CDR3 has 13 residues. CDR3 sequence (DNA): TGTGCCAGCTCACCTCCGGACAGAGGCGAGCAGTACTTC. This sequence encodes CASSPPDRGEQYF.

The CDR3 region has the DNA TGTGCCAGCAGCTCTGTAGCGGCTTCCTACGAGCAGTACTTC. Amino acid sequence: CASSSVAASYEQYF. The chain couples TRBV11-3 to TRBJ2-7, with a weak D call TRBD2 (6 bases). V gave up 4 bases and J gave up 1 base, with 11 bases separating them. The germline V gene has CDR1 SGHNT and CDR2 YENEEA. The CDR3 loop spans 14 amino acids.